One and the same sample provided the 3 T cell receptor beta chains below, sequenced in a study of shared clonotypes between healthy human individuals. Only in-frame clones appear in the TCRdb table, and some are missing; sequencing was by immunoSEQ multiplex PCR. The data contain approximately 1.9 million clones, 80% to 95% of them seen just once; the ten biggest clones take up about 1.7%. CD45RO-negative CD8 cells positively selected for CCR7 made up the naive population, which excluded terminally differentiated effector memory CD45RA+ cells. The sequencing input was naive CD8+ T cells from PBMCs. The receptors derive from a man younger than 35 in good health. Some clones in this sample may be carry-over from other donors' samples.

The V gene is TRBV12-5, the J gene TRBJ1-1, with a tentative D call TRBD1 (5 bases). The V gene's germline CDR1 is LGHNT and CDR2 FRNRAP. The CDR3 covers 15 residues. V was cut by 6 bases and J by 1 base, with 15 bases left in between. DNA of the CDR3: TGTGCTAGTGGAAGGGAGGGGCAGAGGAACACTGAAGCTTTCTTT. It specifies CASGREGQRNTEAFF. The variable domain in full, completed from reference TRBV12-5 and TRBJ1-1, reads DARVTQTPRHKVTEMGQEVTMRCQPILGHNTVFWYRQTMMQGLELLAYFRNRAPLDDSGMPKDRFSAEMPDATLATLKIQPSEPRDSAVYFCASGREGQRNTEAFFGQGTRLTVV.

DNA of the CDR3: TGCAGCTCCCGAGAACCCGCAGGGGGCGCGGGCAATGAGCAGTTCTTC. This sequence encodes CSSREPAGGAGNEQFF. The chain carries TRBV29-1 and TRBJ2-1; 8 nucleotides agree with TRBD1. The CDR3 totals 16 residues. V lost 8 bases and J lost 6; bases outside the gene matches: 18. Germline loops: CDR1 SQVTM, CDR2 ANQGSEA.

The CDR3 spells CASSDWPGPQETQYF. CDR3 nucleotides: TGTGCCAGCAGTGATTGGCCAGGACCCCAAGAGACCCAGTACTTC. The gene calls are TRBV25-1 and TRBJ2-5, with D hard to call. V lost 3 bases to trimming and J lost 1 base, with 12 bases between them. The CDR3 has 15 amino acids. The germline V gene encodes CDR1 MGHDK and CDR2 SYGVNS.